The clone carrying this T cell receptor (beta chain) was seen only a few times. The antigen is unknown. TCRdb called the reads again in MiXCR, with one record for every CDR3 protein. The data hold some 920,000 distinct CDR3 sequences, with roughly 31% observed a single time. This record belongs to a study of T cell repertoires in cytomegalovirus infection. Study context: Indications came from public TCR beta signatures; they pointed to CMV infection and to a matching HLA type.

Study-wide results and limits: The ex vivo response showed dominance by HLA-C-restricted CMV-specific TCR beta clonotypes. Cumulated frequencies of public TCR beta families served to identify carriers of CMV plus the relevant HLA.

The CDR3 is 14 residues long. V was cut by 7 bases and J by 9 bases, with 16 bases left in between. Germline assignment: CDR1 LNHDA and CDR2 SQIVND (reference sequence). This TCR derives from a human donor in good health (CMV status not recorded). Some clones in this sample may be carry-over from other donors' samples. Sequenced here: cultured CD8+ T cells from PBMCs, sampled from culture after CMV antigen stimulation. The chain recombines TRBV19 with TRBJ1-6; D call uncertain. CDR3 residues: CASIPGGGGSPLHF. CDR3 in DNA: TGTGCCAGTATTCCCGGCGGAGGCGGTTCACCCCTCCACTTT.